What follows are 32 T cell receptor beta chains derived from one specimen sequenced in a study of shared clonotypes between healthy human individuals. TCRdb's table, derived via immunoSEQ multiplex PCR, lists solely in-frame clones and lacks some. Counted here are more than 550,000 clones, about 92% occurring once; the ten biggest clones make up 20% to 25%. Selected positively for CCR7 and CD45RO-negative, naive CD8 cells excluded terminally differentiated effector memory CD45RA+ cells. The material sequenced was naive CD8+ T cells sorted from blood. The origin of the receptors is a man aged 25-40 years in good health.

The genes are TRBV19 and TRBJ2-7; a weak D match, TRBD2 (5 bases). In germline, CDR1 is LNHDA, CDR2 SQIVND (reference sequence). V was clipped by 4 bases and J by 2 bases, with 12 bases between them. The CDR3 length is 14 residues. CDR3 DNA: TGTGCCAGTAGTAACTGGGAGCGACCCTACGAGCAGTACTTC. It is translated as CASSNWERPYEQYF.

This chain uses TRBV2 with TRBJ2-7; D might be TRBD2 (6 bases). Germline CDR1 and CDR2: SNHLY and FYNNEI. CDR3 length equals 13 residues. Trimming removed 5 bases at V and 3 bases at J, with 11 bases between. CDR3 in amino acids: CASSLGLNYEQYF. Written as DNA, the CDR3 is TGTGCCAGCAGTTTGGGACTTAACTACGAGCAGTACTTC. Looking up the rest from reference TRBV2 and TRBJ2-7 gives the full variable domain: EPEVTQTPSHQVTQMGQEVILRCVPISNHLYFYWYRQILGQKVEFLVSFYNNEISEKSEIFDDQFSVERPDGSNFTLKIRSTKLEDSAMYFCASSLGLNYEQYFGPGTRLTVT.

J is TRBJ1-3 and V is TRBV9; 8 positions match TRBD1. V lost 1 base and J lost 2; bases outside the gene matches: 29. This CDR3 spans 24 amino acids. Germline CDR1 and CDR2: SGDLS and YYNGEE. As DNA, the CDR3 is TGTGCCAGCAGCGTAATCCCAATTTACCTATCGGGACAGGACCCCATGGGTGCTGGAAACACCATATATTTT. Its protein product is CASSVIPIYLSGQDPMGAGNTIYF.

The chain joins TRBV4-1 to TRBJ1-2; D is undetermined. The V end lost 6 bases, the J end lost 8 bases, and 13 bases lay between the germline ends. This CDR3 region has 12 residues. CDR1 and CDR2 from the germline V gene are MGHRA and YSYEKL. CDR3 region: CASSTNTPGYTF. The CDR3 DNA reads TGCGCCAGCAGTACAAACACCCCCGGCTACACCTTC.

V is TRBV7-2 and J is TRBJ2-5; perhaps TRBD2 as D (5 bases). V was clipped by 2 bases and J by 7 bases, with 14 bases between them. CDR3 length: 14 amino acids. The germline V gene encodes CDR1 SGHTA and CDR2 FQGNSA. The CDR3 protein is CASSLYYGEGTQYF. Here the CDR3 DNA reads TGTGCCAGCAGCTTATACTACGGGGAAGGGACCCAGTACTTC.

The rearrangement joins TRBV7-6 to TRBJ2-5, with TRBD1 identical over 7 bases. CDR1 is SGHVS, CDR2 FNYEAQ, per germline. V was clipped by 8 bases and J by 5 bases; unmatched bases: 14. This CDR3 has 15 amino acids. The CDR3 coding sequence is TGTGCCAGCCGTAGGGGGCAGGGGGTGATGGAGACCCAGTACTTC. Translating gives CASRRGQGVMETQYF.

This clone was recorded once. This sequence joins TRBV12-2 and TRBJ2-7; the table's D gene call, TRBD1, was not cross checked with the DNA. TRBV12-2 is a documented pseudogene. This CDR3 has 13 residues. This chain's CDR3 is CASRLGQPYEQYF. The CDR3 DNA sequence: TGTGCAAGTCGCTTGGGACAGCCCTACGAGCAGTACTTC.

This chain uses TRBV28 with TRBJ2-7; D tentatively fits TRBD1 or TRBD2 (5 bases each). Germline lookup yields CDR1 MDHEN and CDR2 SYDVKM. The CDR3 has 16 amino acids. The V end was cut by 5 bases, the J end by 7 bases, with 24 bases between. CDR3 sequence reads: CASSEPHGTPFSEQYF. The CDR3 DNA reads TGTGCCAGCAGTGAGCCCCACGGGACCCCCTTCTCAGAGCAGTACTTC.

J is TRBJ2-1 and V is TRBV9, with TRBD2 identical over 8 bases. Trimming at V came to 4 bases and at J to 7 bases, leaving 13 bases not matched to a gene. This CDR3 is 16 amino acids long. In germline, CDR1 is SGDLS, CDR2 YYNGEE. The CDR3 is CASSPRIGRAGNEQFF. The CDR3 DNA is TGTGCCAGCAGCCCCCGGATCGGGAGGGCCGGGAATGAGCAGTTCTTC. Looking up the rest from reference TRBV9 and TRBJ2-1 gives the full variable domain: DSGVTQTPKHLITATGQRVTLRCSPRSGDLSVYWYQQSLDQGLQFLIQYYNGEERAKGNILERFSAQQFPDLHSELNLSSLELGDSALYFCASSPRIGRAGNEQFFGPGTRLTVL.

The gene calls are TRBV7-2 and TRBJ2-7; 10 bases are a match to TRBD2. The CDR3 length is 17 residues. Germline V gene lookup returns CDR1 SGHTA and CDR2 FQGNSA. V lost 5 bases, J lost 1 base, and 11 bases stayed unmatched. DNA for the CDR3: TGTGCCAGCAGCCCTCGGACTAGCGGAGGGGGGTCCTACGAGCAGTACTTC. Protein: CASSPRTSGGGSYEQYF.

The chain combines TRBV29-1 with TRBJ2-1; TRBD2 aligns across 9 bases. Germline V gene data show CDR1 as SQVTM and CDR2 as ANQGSEA. V lost 1 base to trimming and J lost 2 bases; unmatched junction nucleotides: 15. The CDR3 totals 19 residues. The CDR3, as DNA: TGCAGCGTTGAAGGAGGAGAGGCTAGCGGGGTTCGGGCCTACAATGAGCAGTTCTTC. Its protein product is CSVEGGEASGVRAYNEQFF.

Notes on this clone: The same CDR3 also results from other DNA sequences found in this sample. V usage is TRBV30 and J usage is TRBJ2-1; D uncertain. The CDR3 is 13 residues long. Looked up from germline, CDR1 is GTSNPN and CDR2 is SVGIG (reference sequence). Trimming removed 0 bases at V and 3 bases at J, with 6 bases between. The CDR3 loop is CAWSVAGYNEQFF. CDR3 nucleotide sequence: TGTGCCTGGAGTGTGGCAGGCTACAATGAGCAGTTCTTC.

The rearrangement uses TRBV28 and TRBJ2-1; 10 positions agree with TRBD2. Germline CDR1 MDHEN, CDR2 SYDVKM. J was trimmed by 7 bases and V by 4 bases; bases with no gene match: 7. The CDR3 is 15 amino acids. CDR3 DNA: TGTGCCAGCAGTTCTGGACTAGCGGAGATAAATGAGCAGTTCTTC. Its protein product is CASSSGLAEINEQFF. The whole variable domain, remainder taken from reference TRBV28 and TRBJ2-1, is DVKVTQSSRYLVKRTGEKVFLECVQDMDHENMFWYRQDPGLGLRLIYFSYDVKMKEKGDIPEGYSVSREKKERFSLILESASTNQTSMYLCASSSGLAEINEQFFGPGTRLTVL.

Worth noting for this clone: This CDR3 is also generated by other DNA sequences in the sample. This rearrangement joins TRBV9 to TRBJ2-2; D ambiguous. CDR3 size: 13 residues. The germline V gene encodes CDR1 SGDLS and CDR2 YYNGEE. V lost 0 bases, J lost 3 bases, and 3 bases lay in between. The CDR3 is CASSVGDTGELFF. The CDR3 region has the DNA TGTGCCAGCAGCGTAGGAGACACCGGGGAGCTGTTTTTT.

This CDR3 reads CASSRGESGTEAFF. The CDR3 DNA reads TGTGCCAGCAGTCGGGGGGAGTCGGGAACTGAAGCTTTCTTT. The genes are TRBV6-1 and TRBJ1-1, with a weak D call TRBD1 (5 bases). Germline CDR1 and CDR2: MNHNS and SASEGT. V was clipped by 5 bases and J by 5 bases, with 15 bases between them. The CDR3 has 14 amino acids.

The V gene is TRBV19, the J gene TRBJ2-1; 8 bases map to TRBD2. The V segment lost 4 bases and the J segment 0 bases; nucleotides outside the gene matches: 5. The CDR3 contains 16 residues. Germline assignment: CDR1 LNHDA and CDR2 SQIVND (reference sequence). CDR3 sequence: CASSTHLAGSYNEQFF. The CDR3 nucleotides read TGTGCCAGTAGTACCCACCTAGCGGGCTCCTACAATGAGCAGTTCTTC.

The table lists this clone with a count of one. The rearrangement uses TRBV27 and TRBJ2-3; D is possibly TRBD2 (6 bases). Germline assignment: CDR1 MNHEY and CDR2 SMNVEV (reference sequence). This CDR3 is built from 15 residues. V was pared by 5 bases and J by 2 bases, with 14 bases between. The CDR3 nucleotides read TGTGCCAGCAGTCGTGAAGGAGGGAACACAGATACGCAGTATTTT. Amino acids: CASSREGGNTDTQYF.

This chain joins TRBV5-4 and TRBJ1-1; D is uncertain. The V end was cut by 2 bases, the J end by 5 bases, with 10 bases between. CDR1 is SGHNT, CDR2 YYREEE, per germline (reference sequence). This CDR3 is built from 13 residues. CDR3 sequence reads: CASSFGGGTEAFF. CDR3 DNA sequence: TGTGCCAGCAGCTTCGGAGGCGGTACTGAAGCTTTCTTT.

CDR3 bases: TGTGCCAGTATTGCCAGGGGAGCGAGCAATCAGCCCCAGCATTTT. Protein sequence: CASIARGASNQPQHF. The J gene is TRBJ1-5, the V gene TRBV19; TRBD1 is a possible D gene (6 bases). V dropped 7 bases and J dropped 1 base, with 14 bases sitting between them. This CDR3 has 15 residues. The germline gives CDR1 LNHDA, CDR2 SQIVND (reference sequence). Together with reference TRBV19 and TRBJ1-5, the CDR3 gives the full variable domain: DGGITQSPKYLFRKEGQNVTLSCEQNLNHDAMYWYRQDPGQGLRLIYYSQIVNDFQKGDIAEGYSVSREKKESFPLTVTSAQKNPTAFYLCASIARGASNQPQHFGDGTRLSIL.

The rearrangement joins TRBV5-1 to TRBJ2-3; D perhaps matches TRBD2 (6 bases). This CDR3 spans 16 amino acids. Trimming pared 0 bases from V and 3 bases from J, leaving 14 bases between. Germline V gene sequence: CDR1 SGHRS, CDR2 YFSETQ. The CDR3 sequence is CASSLDRESLTDTQYF. Here the CDR3 DNA reads TGCGCCAGCAGCTTGGATCGGGAGTCACTGACAGATACGCAGTATTTT.

The chain combines TRBV29-1 with TRBJ2-7; 11 bases are shared with TRBD2. The germline V gene encodes CDR1 SQVTM and CDR2 ANQGSEA. The CDR3 runs 14 residues. Trimming at V came to 3 bases and at J to 3 bases, leaving 4 bases not matched to a gene. The CDR3: CSVEIAGGSYEQYF. Here the CDR3 DNA reads TGCAGCGTTGAGATAGCGGGAGGGAGCTACGAGCAGTACTTC.

The J gene is TRBJ2-2, the V gene TRBV7-9; D uncertain. The length of the CDR3 is 14 residues. Per the germline V gene, CDR1 is SEHNR and CDR2 is FQNEAQ (reference sequence). V was cut by 0 bases and J by 2 bases, with 4 bases left in between. The CDR3 bases are TGTGCCAGCAGCTTAGCATCCAACACCGGGGAGCTGTTTTTT. Its protein is CASSLASNTGELFF. Variable domain in full (rest from reference TRBV7-9 and TRBJ2-2): DTGVSQNPRHKITKRGQNVTFRCDPISEHNRLYWYRQTLGQGPEFLTYFQNEAQLEKSRLLSDRFSAERPKGSFSTLEIQRTEQGDSAMYLCASSLASNTGELFFGEGSRLTVL.

This chain uses TRBV4-3 with TRBJ1-5, with D unclear. Germline V gene lookup returns CDR1 LGHNA and CDR2 YSLEER. CDR3 length: 15 residues. The ends were cut back, 1 base at V and 0 bases at J, with 7 bases in the middle. CDR3 DNA: TGCGCCAGCAGCCAAGCCAGAGATAGCAATCAGCCCCAGCATTTT. Translation: CASSQARDSNQPQHF.

This clone was observed a few times. The chain employs TRBV2 and TRBJ1-2, with D unclear. Trimming pared 4 bases from V and 8 bases from J, leaving 11 bases between. The CDR3 runs to 12 residues. Germline-derived CDR1 and CDR2 are SNHLY and FYNNEI. DNA for the CDR3: TGTGCCAGCAGTGGGCAGTATAGCGGCTACACCTTC. This encodes CASSGQYSGYTF. Supplemented by reference TRBV2 and TRBJ1-2, the full variable domain reads EPEVTQTPSHQVTQMGQEVILRCVPISNHLYFYWYRQILGQKVEFLVSFYNNEISEKSEIFDDQFSVERPDGSNFTLKIRSTKLEDSAMYFCASSGQYSGYTFGSGTRLTVV.

This clone was counted a few times. This rearrangement joins TRBV5-1 to TRBJ2-7; D gene ambiguous. The V end lost 1 base, the J end lost 0 bases, and 11 bases lay between the germline ends. The CDR3 runs 15 residues. The V gene's germline CDR1 is SGHRS and CDR2 YFSETQ. In nucleotides, the CDR3 is TGCGCCAGCAGCTTGTTTGACTCGAGCTCCTACGAGCAGTACTTC. It translates to CASSLFDSSSYEQYF.

The chain is built from TRBV4-1 and TRBJ1-1, with 8 bases lining up with TRBD1. Germline assignment: CDR1 MGHRA and CDR2 YSYEKL. Trimming took 3 bases from V and 4 from J; bases not matched to a gene: 1. This CDR3 is 13 amino acids long. CDR3 nucleotide sequence: TGCGCCAGCAGCCACACAGGGGGCACTGAAGCTTTCTTT. As protein: CASSHTGGTEAFF.

The chain recombines TRBV2 with TRBJ2-1; perhaps D is TRBD1 or TRBD2 (5 bases each). Germline CDR1 SNHLY, CDR2 FYNNEI. This CDR3 contains 16 residues. Deletions cut 5 bases from V and 3 bases from J, with 17 bases between. CDR3 DNA sequence: TGTGCCAGCAGTTTGAGCCGGGACGGTAACTACAATGAGCAGTTCTTC. Its protein product is CASSLSRDGNYNEQFF.

The chain carries TRBV29-1 and TRBJ2-1; D may be TRBD1 or TRBD2 (6 bases each). This CDR3 comprises 16 residues. With 6 bases removed from V and 5 bases from J, the gap between germline ends came to 23 bases. From germline, CDR1 is SQVTM and CDR2 ANQGSEA. DNA of the CDR3: TGCAGCGTAGGGGGGCGGTTCGGGAGCGGCCACAATGAGCAGTTCTTC. The encoded protein is CSVGGRFGSGHNEQFF.

This chain links TRBV5-5 with TRBJ2-5; D is unclear. Trimming stripped 3 bases from V and 0 bases from J, with 9 bases between. The CDR3 covers 14 residues. Germline V gene sequence: CDR1 SGHKS, CDR2 YYEKEE (reference sequence). The CDR3 nucleotides are TGTGCCAGCAGCTGGGATGCCTACCAAGAGACCCAGTACTTC. Translating it yields CASSWDAYQETQYF. Full variable domain (outside the CDR3, taken from reference TRBV5-5 and TRBJ2-5): DAGVTQSPTHLIKTRGQQVTLRCSPISGHKSVSWYQQVLGQGPQFIFQYYEKEERGRGNFPDRFSARQFPNYSSELNVNALLLGDSALYLCASSWDAYQETQYFGPGTRLLVL.

The rearrangement uses TRBV19 and TRBJ1-1; D is ambiguous. The V gene lost 3 bases and the J gene lost 0 bases, with 8 bases spanning the gap. There are 14 residues in the CDR3. From germline, CDR1 is LNHDA and CDR2 SQIVND (reference sequence). CDR3 bases: TGTGCCAGTAGTATCAGGAAAATGAACACTGAAGCTTTCTTT. Its protein is CASSIRKMNTEAFF.

The V gene is TRBV19, the J gene TRBJ1-1; D gene unclear. CDR3 length: 13 amino acids. Germline assignment: CDR1 LNHDA and CDR2 SQIVND (reference sequence). Trimming pared 9 bases from V and 3 bases from J, leaving 14 bases between. In DNA, the CDR3 is TGTGCCAGCACCCCATCCTTGGACACTGAAGCTTTCTTT. This gives the protein CASTPSLDTEAFF.

This clone was found once. This chain links TRBV29-1 with TRBJ2-7; 11 positions agree with TRBD1. With 5 bases clipped from V and 3 bases from J, the junction kept 9 bases outside the gene matches. Germline V lookup: CDR1 SQVTM, CDR2 ANQGSEA. There are 15 residues in the CDR3. The CDR3 sequence: CSVYGDRGSFYEQYF. The CDR3 bases are TGCAGCGTTTACGGGGACAGGGGGAGCTTCTACGAGCAGTACTTC.